The clone carrying this T cell receptor (beta chain) was recorded once. In the original workflow: From reference gene primer amplification, estimates of nucleated cell counts were derived. Generated by immunoSEQ multiplex PCR, the TCRdb table keeps only in-frame clones and is missing some. V and J calls and clone size follow that table, whereas D and trimming were derived from the DNA. Of 50,000 to 55,000 clones listed, more than 75% are singletons. Trimming cost V 4 bases and J 0 bases, with 15 bases left between them. The CDR3 extends over 16 amino acids. Germline CDR1 reads SGHRS; CDR2 reads YFSETQ. The sample comes from a study of blood T cell repertoires in COVID-19. About the study: Samples of COVID-19 (acute and convalescent) were obtained from the United States, Italy and Spain. Sample material is recorded as cDNA or gDNA derived from T cells, B-cell-depleted T cells, or PBMCs.

V is TRBV5-1 and J is TRBJ2-3; tentatively, D is TRBD2 (6 bases). The sample was peripheral blood. The source of this sequence is a human donor with active COVID-19. The donor label of this sample is uncertain. The CDR3, as DNA: TGCGCCAGCAGCCCTGGACTACAACTAAGCACAGATACGCAGTATTTT. Translated, it gives CASSPGLQLSTDTQYF.